The 18 T cell receptor beta chains below all came from one sample that was sequenced in a study of cytomegalovirus exposure and HLA in healthy donors. The study ran its PCR with 60 Vbeta and 13 Jbeta primers. Sequenced by immunoSEQ multiplex PCR; TCRdb stores in-frame clones only, minus some. The repertoire holds 200,000 or so clones, with around 86% as singletons. The specimen sequenced was PBMCs. These receptors originate from a man in his forties or fifties in good health and CMV-seropositive.

The chain recombines TRBV5-6 with TRBJ2-5, with D possibly matching TRBD1 (6 bases). Trimming shortened V by 5 bases and J by 1 base, and 15 bases separated the two germline ends. Germline assignment: CDR1 SGHDT and CDR2 YYEEEE. The length of the CDR3 is 15 residues. In DNA, the CDR3 is TGTGCCAGCAGTCAGGGTGGGGGCGGCCAAGAGACCCAGTACTTC. As protein: CASSQGGGGQETQYF.

The chain has TRBV27 and TRBJ2-7; D gene ambiguous. CDR1 is MNHEY and CDR2 is SMNVEV in the germline V gene (reference sequence). The germline V and J ends were trimmed by 2 bases and 4 bases, with 15 bases remaining between them. CDR3 size: 15 residues. Here the CDR3 DNA reads TGTGCCAGCAGTTTAGGCGGCCCGCTTGGATACGAGCAGTACTTC. As protein: CASSLGGPLGYEQYF.

This clone was seen more than once but under ten times. V usage is TRBV7-6 and J usage is TRBJ1-2; 9 nucleotides align to TRBD1. Trimming cost V 5 bases and J 4 bases; bases outside gene matches: 11. This CDR3 comprises 16 residues. In germline, CDR1 is SGHVS, CDR2 FNYEAQ. As DNA, the CDR3 is TGTGCCAGCAGCCGAGCCCGACAGGGGGAGAGCTATGGCTACACCTTC. The encoded protein is CASSRARQGESYGYTF.

The rearrangement uses TRBV6-1 and TRBJ1-3; 7 bases are shared with TRBD1. CDR3 length: 15 amino acids. Germline assignment: CDR1 MNHNS and CDR2 SASEGT. Losses at the gene ends were 3 bases for V and 2 bases for J; bases not matched to a gene: 4. CDR3 residues: CASSETGRPGNTIYF. CDR3 coding DNA: TGTGCCAGCAGTGAGACAGGGAGGCCTGGAAACACCATATATTTT.

The chain combines TRBV13 with TRBJ2-3, with TRBD1 identical over 9 bases. The V and J ends lost 4 bases and 3 bases, in that order; junction bases with no gene match: 8. Germline assignment: CDR1 PRHDT and CDR2 FYEKMQ (reference sequence). This CDR3 comprises 16 residues. This CDR3 is CASSWGQGGLTDTQYF. The CDR3 region has the DNA TGTGCCAGCAGCTGGGGACAGGGCGGTTTAACAGATACGCAGTATTTT.

The rearrangement uses TRBV10-3 and TRBJ2-4; 8 nucleotides line up with TRBD2. The CDR3 is made up of 15 amino acids. Germline V gene data show CDR1 as ENHRY and CDR2 as SYGVKD. After removal of 0 bases from V and 8 bases from J, the junction contained 6 bases not matched to a gene. CDR3 in amino acids: CAISESTGGVDIQYF. The CDR3 coding sequence is TGTGCCATCAGTGAGTCGACCGGGGGGGTAGACATTCAGTACTTC.

The J gene is TRBJ2-3, the V gene TRBV6-5; 10 bases agree with TRBD2. The CDR3 covers 15 residues. Looked up from germline, CDR1 is MNHEY and CDR2 is SVGAGI. Trimming took 6 bases from V and 1 from J; bases not matched to a gene: 4. The CDR3 region is CASRSLAGGTDTQYF. CDR3 nucleotide sequence: TGTGCCAGCAGATCTCTAGCGGGGGGCACAGATACGCAGTATTTT.

The rearrangement joins TRBV9 to TRBJ1-6, with unresolved D. CDR1 is SGDLS, CDR2 YYNGEE, per germline. Deletions cut 0 bases from V and 6 bases from J, with 4 bases between. This CDR3 spans 13 amino acids. The CDR3 region is CASSVGGNSPLHF. Here the CDR3 DNA reads TGTGCCAGCAGCGTAGGAGGTAATTCACCCCTCCACTTT.

V usage is TRBV7-9 and J usage is TRBJ2-5, with unresolved D. CDR3 size: 12 residues. Germline CDR1 and CDR2: SEHNR and FQNEAQ (reference sequence). Trimming stripped 4 bases from V and 4 bases from J, with 7 bases between. CDR3 sequence: CASSSRRETQYF. Here the CDR3 DNA reads TGTGCCAGCAGCTCTAGGAGAGAGACCCAGTACTTC.

The chain is built from TRBV7-3 and TRBJ2-2; no clear D. From germline, CDR1 is SGHTA and CDR2 FQGTGA. This CDR3 is built from 13 residues. V was cut by 5 bases and J by 6 bases, with 10 bases left in between. CDR3 sequence: CASSTSVSGELFF. The CDR3 region has the DNA TGTGCCAGCAGCACAAGCGTTTCCGGGGAGCTGTTTTTT.

The genes are TRBV7-9 and TRBJ1-1, with D possibly matching TRBD1 (5 bases). Germline lookup yields CDR1 SEHNR and CDR2 FQNEAQ (reference sequence). The CDR3 extends over 12 amino acids. The ends were cut back, 1 base at V and 6 bases at J, with 6 bases in the middle. CDR3 amino acids: CASSLGGAEAFF. The CDR3 nucleotides read TGTGCCAGCAGCTTAGGGGGGGCTGAAGCTTTCTTT.

The chain couples TRBV6-5 to TRBJ1-5; the D gene is possibly TRBD1 (6 bases). Germline lookup yields CDR1 MNHEY and CDR2 SVGAGI. The V and J ends lost 5 bases and 2 bases respectively, with 13 bases between them. The CDR3 consists of 15 residues. For the CDR3, the DNA is TGTGCCAGCAGTCCCAGGGGTGTGGGCAATCAGCCCCAGCATTTT. This translates into CASSPRGVGNQPQHF.

This sequence joins TRBV4-3 and TRBJ2-2, with TRBD2 as a possible D gene (6 bases). The CDR3 runs 16 residues. The ends were cut back, 0 bases at V and 1 base at J, with 9 bases in the middle. CDR1 and CDR2 from the germline V gene are LGHNA and YSLEER. The CDR3 DNA is TGCGCCAGCAGCCAAGATCCGCGGGGGAACACCGGGGAGCTGTTTTTT. Protein product: CASSQDPRGNTGELFF.

V gene TRBV4-1 combines with J gene TRBJ2-2; tentative D call: TRBD1 (6 bases). There are 16 residues in the CDR3. Germline V gene sequence: CDR1 MGHRA, CDR2 YSYEKL. Trimming took off 0 bases at V and 0 bases at J, with 8 bases between the two ends. CDR3 region: CASSQDTGSNTGELFF. CDR3 in DNA: TGCGCCAGCAGCCAAGATACAGGGTCGAACACCGGGGAGCTGTTTTTT.

CDR3 bases: TGTGCCAGCAGTTTTCGTGCGGGGGATCTCACCGGGGAGCTGTTTTTT. This codes for CASSFRAGDLTGELFF. The chain combines TRBV27 with TRBJ2-2, with 7 bases lining up with TRBD2. Germline V gene sequence: CDR1 MNHEY, CDR2 SMNVEV (reference sequence). V lost 3 bases and J lost 4; bases outside the gene matches: 8. This CDR3 contains 16 residues.

This CDR3 is CASRIGKEDYGYTF. The DNA of the CDR3 is TGTGCCAGCAGGATCGGGAAGGAGGACTATGGCTACACCTTC. This chain joins TRBV27 and TRBJ1-2; the D is unclear. Germline loops: CDR1 MNHEY, CDR2 SMNVEV (reference sequence). Trimming pared 6 bases from V and 3 bases from J, leaving 14 bases between. This CDR3 comprises 14 residues.

V is TRBV19 and J is TRBJ1-1; D possibly corresponds to TRBD1 (6 bases). CDR1 LNHDA and CDR2 SQIVND come from the germline V gene (reference sequence). V shed 3 bases and J shed 4 bases, with 12 bases lying between them. The CDR3 length is 14 residues. CDR3: CASSMHRVPTEAFF. DNA of the CDR3: TGTGCCAGTAGTATGCACAGGGTCCCCACTGAAGCTTTCTTT.

The gene calls are TRBV18 and TRBJ1-5, with 8 bases matching TRBD1. The CDR3 consists of 15 residues. With 3 bases clipped from V and 4 bases from J, the junction kept 5 bases outside the gene matches. Germline CDR1 reads KGHSH; CDR2 reads LQKENI. CDR3 nucleotides: TGTGCCAGCTCACCTGGACAGGGAGTGAATCAGCCCCAGCATTTT. Residues: CASSPGQGVNQPQHF.